What follows are 5 T cell receptor beta chains derived from one specimen sequenced in a study of early T cells in non-severe SARS-CoV-2 infection. TCRdb ran MiXCR on the 5' RACE reads and lists one entry per CDR3 protein. The sample holds roughly 66,000 distinct CDR3 sequences; approximately 9.2% are singletons and the top ten take under 4%. Source material: whole blood. The receptors derive from an adult who was a healthcare worker with PCR-confirmed SARS-CoV-2 infection or an uninfected control (not recorded which).

The rearrangement uses TRBV20-1 and TRBJ2-3; the D gene is possibly TRBD2 (6 bases). CDR1 is DFQATT and CDR2 is SNEGSKA in the germline V gene (reference sequence). The CDR3 runs 14 residues. Trimming removed 0 bases at V and 3 bases at J, with 10 bases between. The CDR3 DNA reads as TGCAGTGCTAGAGATACGCGGGGTACAGATACGCAGTATTTT. Its protein is CSARDTRGTDTQYF.

The J gene is TRBJ2-1, the V gene TRBV7-9; maybe TRBD2 (5 bases). V was pared by 7 bases and J by 7 bases, with 8 bases between. The CDR3 spans 11 residues. The germline V gene encodes CDR1 SEHNR and CDR2 FQNEAQ (reference sequence). CDR3 sequence reads: CASKRVNEQFF. CDR3 bases: TGTGCCAGCAAGAGGGTAAATGAGCAGTTCTTC.

The table lists this clonotype with many counts. This sequence joins TRBV5-1 and TRBJ1-6; TRBD1 matches 9 bases. After removal of 2 bases from V and 9 bases from J, the junction contained 9 bases not matched to a gene. CDR3 size: 16 residues. Germline lookup yields CDR1 SGHRS and CDR2 YFSETQ. This CDR3 is CASSLKTGGSGSPLHF. CDR3 DNA: TGCGCCAGCAGCTTAAAAACAGGGGGCTCAGGTTCACCCCTCCACTTT.

This sequence joins TRBV12-3 or TRBV12-4 and TRBJ1-2; D is ambiguous. Deletions cut 6 bases from V and 4 bases from J, with 12 bases between. This CDR3 has 13 residues. CDR3 nucleotides: TGTGCCAGCAGCGCGGGATCCACCTATGGCTACACCTTC. Amino acid sequence: CASSAGSTYGYTF.

The chain employs TRBV20-1 and TRBJ1-6, with D maybe TRBD1 (5 bases). Germline CDR1 reads DFQATT; CDR2 reads SNEGSKA (reference sequence). V was clipped by 1 base and J by 4 bases, with 5 bases between them. CDR3 size: 13 residues. This chain's CDR3 is CSARGGYNSPLHF. The CDR3 nucleotides are TGCAGTGCTAGAGGGGGGTATAATTCACCCCTCCACTTT.